These T cell receptor beta chains were read from a single sample in a study of blood T cells in healthy people across ages. MiXCR, applied by TCRdb to the 5' RACE reads, yields one record per CDR3 protein. The sample comprises 1.5 million or so distinct CDR3 sequences, under 55% of which are singletons, and around 4% rests with the top ten. Specimen: blood. Receptors originate from a woman under 30 in good health. The CDR3 runs from the conserved cysteine through the conserved F or W. D genes are given only for firm matches. Only some rows state a clone size, as once, few, many or a class for expanded clones.

V,D,J,size,CDR3,DNA
TRBV2,NA,TRBJ2-4,NA,CASSEAEGYEQYF,TGTGCCAGCAGTGAAGCGGAGGGCTACGAGCAATACTTC
TRBV19,NA,TRBJ1-6,NA,CASSIQDSPLHF,TGTGCCAGTAGTATCCAAGATTCACCCCTCCACTTT
TRBV7-2,NA,TRBJ2-5,NA,CASRDTGPSYNEQYF,TGTGCCAGCAGGGATACCGGGCCTTCCTACAATGAGCAGTACTTC
TRBV7-2,TRBD1,TRBJ2-5,few,CASSWTGSGETQYF,TGTGCCAGCAGTTGGACAGGGAGTGGGGAGACCCAGTACTTC
TRBV18,NA,TRBJ1-1,NA,CASSRFSQGGTEAFF,TGTGCCAGCTCACGGTTTTCCCAGGGAGGCACTGAAGCTTTCTTT
TRBV6-2/TRBV6-3,NA,TRBJ1-1,NA,CASNDWRAFF,TGTGCCAGCAACGACTGGAGGGCTTTCTTT
TRBV12-3/TRBV12-4,NA,TRBJ1-2,few,CASSTRRDTPNYGYTF,TGTGCCAGCAGTACACGCCGGGACACCCCTAACTATGGCTACACCTTC
TRBV30,NA,TRBJ1-1,NA,CAWSSGQLWGEAFF,TGTGCCTGGAGTTCCGGGCAGTTATGGGGTGAAGCTTTCTTT
TRBV5-4,TRBD1,TRBJ2-3,NA,CASSPTGAADTQYF,TGTGCCAGCAGCCCGACAGGGGCCGCAGATACGCAGTATTTT
TRBV27,NA,TRBJ2-1,few,CASSWLGSHGYNHEQFF,TGTGCCAGCAGTTGGCTCGGGAGTCACGGCTACAATCATGAGCAGTTCTTC
TRBV5-1,NA,TRBJ2-7,NA,CASRFGLFYEQYF,TGCGCCAGCAGGTTCGGACTTTTCTACGAGCAGTACTTC
TRBV28,NA,TRBJ2-1,NA,CASSLLPGSRYYNEQFF,TGTGCCAGCAGTCTCCTCCCGGGCAGCCGCTACTACAATGAGCAGTTCTTC
TRBV10-3,NA,TRBJ2-5,NA,CAISESAGNEQYF,TGTGCCATCAGTGAGTCGGCGGGCAATGAGCAGTACTTC
TRBV5-1,NA,TRBJ2-1,few,CASSLAIGGYNEQFF,TGCGCCAGCAGCTTGGCCATAGGGGGGTACAATGAGCAGTTCTTC
TRBV20-1,NA,TRBJ2-2,few,CSATKDTGELFF,TGCAGTGCTACTAAGGACACCGGGGAGCTGTTTTTT
TRBV12-3/TRBV12-4,NA,TRBJ2-5,NA,CASGVIGLEETQYF,TGTGCCAGCGGGGTCATCGGGTTGGAAGAGACCCAGTACTTC
TRBV15,NA,TRBJ2-1,NA,CATSSPAVYNEQFF,TGTGCCACCAGCAGTCCAGCGGTCTACAATGAGCAGTTCTTC
TRBV3-1,TRBD1,TRBJ1-2,NA,CASSQGQGITYGYTF,TGTGCCAGCAGCCAGGGACAGGGGATAACCTATGGCTACACCTTC
TRBV5-1,NA,TRBJ2-3,NA,CASSLGTPRLTDTQYF,TGCGCCAGCAGCTTGGGGACCCCCCGTCTCACAGATACGCAGTATTTT
TRBV25-1,TRBD1,TRBJ2-7,NA,CASSDPRTGTYNEQYF,TGTGCCAGCAGTGACCCCCGGACAGGGACCTACAATGAGCAGTACTTC
TRBV6-5,TRBD1,TRBJ2-5,NA,CASSYAGQGYF,TGTGCCAGCAGTTACGCGGGACAGGGGTACTTC
TRBV27,TRBD2,TRBJ2-2,NA,CASRGSGRAPNTGELFF,TGTGCCAGCAGAGGTAGCGGGAGGGCCCCGAACACCGGGGAGCTGTTTTTT
TRBV9,NA,TRBJ2-7,few,CASSQGTRTYEQYF,TGTGCCAGCAGCCAGGGGACACGAACCTACGAGCAGTACTTC
TRBV15,NA,TRBJ1-2,few,CATTPDGNNYGYTF,TGTGCCACCACCCCGGACGGGAATAACTATGGCTACACCTTC
TRBV20-1,NA,TRBJ2-3,few,CSARAGGLTDTQYF,TGCAGTGCTAGGGCTGGAGGGTTGACAGATACGCAGTATTTT
TRBV6-2/TRBV6-3,NA,TRBJ2-1,few,CASSYFIKGDEQFF,TGTGCCAGCAGTTACTTTATTAAGGGAGATGAGCAGTTCTTC
TRBV4-3,NA,TRBJ1-2,few,CASSQESSGYGYTF,TGCGCCAGCAGCCAAGAGTCTTCGGGCTATGGCTACACCTTC
TRBV4-1,TRBD2,TRBJ2-3,few,CASSQDREAGGTLDTQYF,TGCGCCAGCAGCCAAGATCGTGAAGCGGGAGGGACTCTGGATACGCAGTATTTT
TRBV28,NA,TRBJ1-4,NA,CASKRGGAGPNEKLFF,TGTGCCAGCAAGCGGGGTGGGGCGGGACCTAATGAAAAACTGTTTTTT
TRBV28,TRBD1,TRBJ1-5,NA,CASTLGTGYQPQHF,TGTGCCAGCACCCTGGGGACAGGGTACCAGCCCCAGCATTTT
TRBV10-3,NA,TRBJ2-1,NA,CAIREASAAHNEQFF,TGTGCCATCAGGGAAGCTAGCGCCGCGCACAATGAGCAGTTCTTC
TRBV20-1,NA,TRBJ2-1,NA,CSARDQGLYNEQFF,TGCAGTGCTAGAGATCAAGGTCTCTACAATGAGCAGTTCTTC
TRBV3-1,NA,TRBJ2-5,NA,CASSLTTPRETQYF,TGTGCCAGCAGCCTAACGACACCAAGAGAGACCCAGTACTTC
TRBV5-1,NA,TRBJ2-7,NA,CASRPQGSSLYEQYF,TGCGCCAGCAGACCCCAGGGGTCTTCCCTCTACGAGCAGTACTTC
TRBV29-1,TRBD1,TRBJ1-5,few,CSVGQVNQPQHF,TGCAGCGTGGGACAGGTCAATCAGCCCCAGCATTTT
TRBV10-1,TRBD1,TRBJ2-1,NA,CASSESGTGGLEQFF,TGCGCCAGCAGTGAGTCAGGGACAGGGGGCTTAGAGCAGTTCTTC
TRBV29-1,TRBD1,TRBJ1-2,NA,CSVGVPGQANYGYTF,TGCAGCGTTGGAGTTCCTGGACAGGCTAACTATGGCTACACCTTC
TRBV3-1,NA,TRBJ1-2,NA,CASSHPRGSGYTF,TGTGCCAGCAGCCACCCCCGGGGGTCCGGCTACACCTTC
TRBV6-5,TRBD2,TRBJ2-7,NA,CASSPRGLANGEQYF,TGTGCCAGCAGTCCCCGGGGACTAGCAAACGGCGAGCAGTACTTC